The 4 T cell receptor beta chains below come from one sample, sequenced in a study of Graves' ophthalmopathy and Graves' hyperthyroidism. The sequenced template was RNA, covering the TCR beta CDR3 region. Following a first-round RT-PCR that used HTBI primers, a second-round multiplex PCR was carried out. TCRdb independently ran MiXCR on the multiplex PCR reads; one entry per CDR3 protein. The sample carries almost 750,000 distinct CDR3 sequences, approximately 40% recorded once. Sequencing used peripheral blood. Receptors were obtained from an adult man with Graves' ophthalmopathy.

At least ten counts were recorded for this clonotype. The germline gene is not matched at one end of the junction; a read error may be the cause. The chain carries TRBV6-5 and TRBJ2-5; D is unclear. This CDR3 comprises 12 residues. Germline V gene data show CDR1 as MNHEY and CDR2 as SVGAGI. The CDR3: CASSPIGETQYF. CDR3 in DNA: TGCGCCAGCAGCCCGATTGGGGAGACCCAGTACTTC.

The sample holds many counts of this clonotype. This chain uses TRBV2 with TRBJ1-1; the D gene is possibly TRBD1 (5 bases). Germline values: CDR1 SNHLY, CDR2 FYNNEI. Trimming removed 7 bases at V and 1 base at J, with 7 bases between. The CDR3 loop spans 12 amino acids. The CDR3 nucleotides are TGTGCCAGCACGGACAAGAACACTGAAGCTTTCTTT. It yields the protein CASTDKNTEAFF.

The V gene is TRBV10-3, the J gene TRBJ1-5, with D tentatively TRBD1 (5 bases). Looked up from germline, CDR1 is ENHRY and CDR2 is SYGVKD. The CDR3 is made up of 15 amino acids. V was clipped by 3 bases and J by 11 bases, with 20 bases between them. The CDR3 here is CAISDIAGGAETQHF. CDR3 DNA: TGTGCCATCAGTGATATAGCGGGAGGGGCAGAGACCCAGCATTTT.

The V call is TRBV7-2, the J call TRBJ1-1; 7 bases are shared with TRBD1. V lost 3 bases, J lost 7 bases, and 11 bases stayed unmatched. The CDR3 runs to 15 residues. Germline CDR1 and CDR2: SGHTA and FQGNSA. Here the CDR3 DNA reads TGTGCCAGCAGCTTCTCCGGACAGGTTTTAGATGAAGCTTTCTTT. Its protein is CASSFSGQVLDEAFF.